What follows is one T cell receptor beta chain and its context. Antigen: not known. This CDR3 has 15 amino acids. Trimming cost V 5 bases and J 4 bases, with 17 bases left between them. Germline-derived CDR1 and CDR2 are SEHNR and FQNEAQ (reference sequence). 13 Jbeta primers and 60 Vbeta primers were used for the PCR. The assay was immunoSEQ multiplex PCR, and TCRdb's table has in-frame clones only and misses some. The sample totals some 42,000 clones. This entry belongs to a study of cytomegalovirus exposure and HLA in healthy donors. Study outcomes and limitations: Later work associated fewer than 20,000 TCR beta sequences with HLA alleles at 0.05 false discovery rate. Later on, a genetic analysis was performed. It linked a missense variant in DCLRE1C with V- and J-gene trimming of TCR beta. Among TCR sequences, most were rare, though some public TCRs appeared in many donors. Reports indicated that the classifier achieved high specificity and sensitivity in diagnosing cytomegalovirus status.

The source material was PBMCs. The sequence derives from a man aged 25-45 years in good health and CMV-seronegative. The genes are TRBV7-9 and TRBJ1-2; maybe TRBD1 (5 bases). The CDR3: CASSRAGESSYGYTF. CDR3 bases: TGTGCCAGCAGCCGGGCGGGGGAATCGAGCTATGGCTACACCTTC.